These 11 T cell receptor beta chains were all obtained from the same sample, sequenced in a study of T cells in Graves' hyperthyroidism and ophthalmopathy. Amplified TCR beta CDR3 regions derived from RNA transcripts. Initially, a first-round RT-PCR of the TCR CDR3 employed the HTBI primer set. TCRdb passed the multiplex PCR reads through MiXCR, listing each CDR3 protein once. The sample holds roughly 710,000 distinct CDR3 sequences, under 45% seen once. The sequenced sample was blood. These TCRs come from a woman in her 40s with Graves' hyperthyroidism.

This sequence joins TRBV19 and TRBJ2-7, with D possibly being TRBD1 or TRBD2 (5 bases each). Deletions cut 3 bases from V and 1 base from J, with 19 bases between. This CDR3 comprises 17 residues. Germline loops: CDR1 LNHDA, CDR2 SQIVND (reference sequence). CDR3: CASSIPPGWDGSYEQYF. The CDR3 nucleotides are TGTGCCAGTAGTATCCCACCCGGGTGGGACGGATCCTACGAGCAGTACTTC.

This chain uses TRBV2 with TRBJ2-5; D perhaps matches TRBD1 (6 bases). Germline lookup yields CDR1 SNHLY and CDR2 FYNNEI. Trimming pared 5 bases from V and 5 bases from J, leaving 15 bases between. The CDR3 length is 14 residues. This chain's CDR3 is CASSRGQLWETQYF. DNA of the CDR3: TGTGCCAGCAGTAGAGGACAGCTCTGGGAGACCCAGTACTTC.

The chain's CDR3 is CASRRLTGIETQYF. The CDR3 region has the DNA TGTGCCAGCAGGCGACTGACAGGGATCGAGACCCAGTACTTC. The chain couples TRBV25-1 to TRBJ2-5; 7 bases fit TRBD1. V dropped 6 bases and J dropped 5; count of bases not matched to a gene: 9. The CDR3 totals 14 residues. The germline gives CDR1 MGHDK, CDR2 SYGVNS.

The chain is built from TRBV6-5 and TRBJ2-7, with 7 bases matching TRBD1. From germline, CDR1 is MNHEY and CDR2 SVGAGI. The CDR3 runs 13 residues. Unmatched junction bases numbered 7, after V lost 5 bases and J lost 6 bases. CDR3 nucleotides: TGTGCCAGCAGTAGGACAGGTAGGCCCGAGCAGTACTTC. Amino acid sequence: CASSRTGRPEQYF.

V and J are TRBV2 and TRBJ2-5; 8 bases match TRBD1. CDR1 is SNHLY and CDR2 is FYNNEI in the germline V gene. The CDR3 covers 16 residues. With V trimmed by 6 bases and J by 5 bases, 14 bases remained unmatched. The CDR3 region has the DNA TGTGCCAGCAGCGAGACAGGGGCAGGACGAAGGGAGACCCAGTACTTC. It is translated as CASSETGAGRRETQYF.

The chain is built from TRBV20-1 and TRBJ2-7, with 13 bases fitting TRBD2. Trimming removed 5 bases from V and 1 base from J; junction bases left unmatched: 14. Germline V gives CDR1 DFQATT, CDR2 SNEGSKA (reference sequence). This CDR3 contains 18 residues. CDR3 sequence (DNA): TGCAGTGCTCCACGCCCGGGACTAGCGGGATCAGGGTCCTACGAGCAGTACTTC. This translates into CSAPRPGLAGSGSYEQYF.

Concerning this clonotype itself: A junction end diverges from the germline sequence, so it may reflect a read error. This sequence joins TRBV7-2 and TRBJ2-7; 9 bases line up with TRBD1. Germline V gene sequence: CDR1 SGHTA, CDR2 FQGNSA. CDR3 size: 15 residues. The CDR3 loop is CASSWGQGFSYDQYF. The DNA of the CDR3 is TGTGCCAGCAGCTGGGGACAGGGATTCTCCTACGACCAGTACTTC.

This clonotype has a handful of counts. The chain is built from TRBV10-2 and TRBJ1-1, with 8 bases fitting TRBD1. Per the germline V gene, CDR1 is WSHSY and CDR2 is SAAADI. V gave up 2 bases and J gave up 6 bases; unmatched junction bases: 8. CDR3 length: 15 residues. The CDR3 DNA follows: TGCGCCAGCAGTGAGCCCGGGACAGGTCTACCTGAAGCTTTCTTT. It encodes CASSEPGTGLPEAFF.

As concerns this clonotype: At one end the junction does not follow the germline gene, possibly because of a read error. The chain carries TRBV6-6 and TRBJ2-5; tentatively, D is TRBD2 (6 bases). The CDR3 consists of 15 residues. From germline, CDR1 is MNHNY and CDR2 SVGAGI (reference sequence). CDR3 sequence reads: CANSRQEGGRETQYF. DNA for the CDR3: TGCGCCAACAGTCGTCAGGAGGGAGGAAGAGAGACCCAGTACTTC.

This clonotype was counted a few times. The chain couples TRBV27 to TRBJ1-4; D gene unclear. The CDR3 runs 13 residues. Trimming cost V 3 bases and J 4 bases, with 6 bases left between them. The germline gives CDR1 MNHEY, CDR2 SMNVEV (reference sequence). This chain's CDR3 is CASSFAFNEKLFF. The CDR3 nucleotides read TGTGCCAGCAGTTTTGCGTTTAATGAAAAACTGTTTTTT.

V gene TRBV27 combines with J gene TRBJ1-1; 7 bases are a match to TRBD1. The V and J ends lost 7 bases and 1 base, in that order; junction bases with no gene match: 15. The CDR3 has 17 amino acids. The germline gives CDR1 MNHEY, CDR2 SMNVEV (reference sequence). CDR3 in DNA: TGTGCCAGCACCACGGGAGCAACTAACAGGGGGAACACTGAAGCTTTCTTT. It is translated as CASTTGATNRGNTEAFF.